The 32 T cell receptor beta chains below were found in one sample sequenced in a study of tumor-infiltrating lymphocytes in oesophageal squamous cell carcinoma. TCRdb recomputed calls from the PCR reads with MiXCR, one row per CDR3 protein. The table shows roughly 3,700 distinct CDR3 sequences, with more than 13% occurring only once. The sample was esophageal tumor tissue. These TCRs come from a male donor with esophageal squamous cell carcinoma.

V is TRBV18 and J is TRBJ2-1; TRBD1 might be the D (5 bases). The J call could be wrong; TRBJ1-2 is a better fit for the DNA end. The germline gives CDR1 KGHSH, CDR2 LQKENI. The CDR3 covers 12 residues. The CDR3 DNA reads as TGTGCCAGCGCCTCGGGGGGCTATGGCTACACCTTC. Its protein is CASASGGYGYTF.

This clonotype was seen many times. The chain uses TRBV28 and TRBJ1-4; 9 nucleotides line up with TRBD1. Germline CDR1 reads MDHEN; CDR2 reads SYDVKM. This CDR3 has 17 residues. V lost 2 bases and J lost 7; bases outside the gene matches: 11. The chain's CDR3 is CASSLGDRTGDSEKLFF. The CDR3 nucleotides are TGTGCCAGCAGTTTAGGAGATAGGACAGGGGATAGTGAAAAACTGTTTTTT.

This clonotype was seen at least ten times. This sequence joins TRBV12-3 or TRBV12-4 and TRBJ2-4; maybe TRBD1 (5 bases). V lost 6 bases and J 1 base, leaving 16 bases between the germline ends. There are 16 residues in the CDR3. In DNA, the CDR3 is TGTGCCAGCAGCCCCCAGGGCTTTTGGGCCAAAAACATTCAGTACTTC. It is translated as CASSPQGFWAKNIQYF.

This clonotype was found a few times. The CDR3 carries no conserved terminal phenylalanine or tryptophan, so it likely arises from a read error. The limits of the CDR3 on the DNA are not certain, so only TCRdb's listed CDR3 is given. CDR3 sequence reads: CASSDRGSYNEQFFGP. The V call is TRBV27, the J call TRBJ2-3; the D call TRBD1 from the table was never checked on the DNA. The V gene's germline CDR1 is MNHEY and CDR2 SMNVEV (reference sequence). 16 amino acids form the CDR3, both terminal residues included.

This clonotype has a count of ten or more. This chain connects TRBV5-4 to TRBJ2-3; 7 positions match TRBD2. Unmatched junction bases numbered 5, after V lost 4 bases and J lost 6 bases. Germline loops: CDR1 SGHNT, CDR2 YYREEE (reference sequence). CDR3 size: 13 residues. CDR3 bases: TGTGCCAGCAGCCCCCTTAGCGGGGATACGCAGTATTTT. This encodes CASSPLSGDTQYF.

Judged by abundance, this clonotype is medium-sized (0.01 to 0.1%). Here the CDR3 DNA reads TGTGCCAGCAGCTTAGCGTCCCGGGACAGGGGTGGCTACACCTTC. This encodes CASSLASRDRGGYTF. This rearrangement joins TRBV7-9 to TRBJ1-2; TRBD1 aligns across 10 bases. This CDR3 is 15 amino acids long. V lost 0 bases to trimming and J lost 7 bases; unmatched junction nucleotides: 5. Germline V gene data show CDR1 as SEHNR and CDR2 as FQNEAQ (reference sequence).

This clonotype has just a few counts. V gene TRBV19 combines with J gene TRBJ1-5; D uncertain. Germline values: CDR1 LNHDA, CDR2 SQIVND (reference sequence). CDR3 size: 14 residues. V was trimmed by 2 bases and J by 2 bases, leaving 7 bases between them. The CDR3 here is CASSISEGNQPQHF. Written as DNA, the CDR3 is TGTGCCAGTAGTATATCGGAGGGCAATCAGCCCCAGCATTTT. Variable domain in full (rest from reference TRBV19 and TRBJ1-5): DGGITQSPKYLFRKEGQNVTLSCEQNLNHDAMYWYRQDPGQGLRLIYYSQIVNDFQKGDIAEGYSVSREKKESFPLTVTSAQKNPTAFYLCASSISEGNQPQHFGDGTRLSIL.

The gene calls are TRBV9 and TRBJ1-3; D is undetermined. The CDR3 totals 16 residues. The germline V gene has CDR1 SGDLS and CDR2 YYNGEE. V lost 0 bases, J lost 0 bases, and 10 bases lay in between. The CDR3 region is CASSVDPHPSGNTIYF. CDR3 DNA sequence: TGTGCCAGCAGCGTAGACCCACATCCCTCTGGAAACACCATATATTTT.

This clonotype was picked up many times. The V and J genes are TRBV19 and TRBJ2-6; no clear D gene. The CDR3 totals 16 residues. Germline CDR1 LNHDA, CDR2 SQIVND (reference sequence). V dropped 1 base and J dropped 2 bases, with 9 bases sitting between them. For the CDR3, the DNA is TGTGCCAGTAGTATAGGTGATGTACCTGGGGCCAACGTCCTGACTTTC. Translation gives CASSIGDVPGANVLTF. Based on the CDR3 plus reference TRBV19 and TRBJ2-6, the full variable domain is DGGITQSPKYLFRKEGQNVTLSCEQNLNHDAMYWYRQDPGQGLRLIYYSQIVNDFQKGDIAEGYSVSREKKESFPLTVTSAQKNPTAFYLCASSIGDVPGANVLTFGAGSRLTVL.

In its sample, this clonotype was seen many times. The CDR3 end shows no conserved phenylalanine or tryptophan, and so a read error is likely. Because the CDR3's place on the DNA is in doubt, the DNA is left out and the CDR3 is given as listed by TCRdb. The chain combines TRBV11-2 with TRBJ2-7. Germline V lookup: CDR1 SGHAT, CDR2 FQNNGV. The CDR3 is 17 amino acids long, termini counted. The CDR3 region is CASSLDLTRFYGYTFGS.

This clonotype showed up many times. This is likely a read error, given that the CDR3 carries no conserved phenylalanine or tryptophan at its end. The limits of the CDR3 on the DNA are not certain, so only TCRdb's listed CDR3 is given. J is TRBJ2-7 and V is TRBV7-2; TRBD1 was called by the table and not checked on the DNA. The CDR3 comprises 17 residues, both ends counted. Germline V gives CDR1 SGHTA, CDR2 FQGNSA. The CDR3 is CASSLTTQGSYGYTFGS.

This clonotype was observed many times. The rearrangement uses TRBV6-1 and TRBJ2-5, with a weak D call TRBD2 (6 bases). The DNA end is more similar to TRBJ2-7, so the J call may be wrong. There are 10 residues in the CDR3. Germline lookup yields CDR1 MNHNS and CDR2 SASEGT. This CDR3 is CASRAGEQYF. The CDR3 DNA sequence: TGTGCCAGCAGAGCGGGCGAGCAGTACTTC.

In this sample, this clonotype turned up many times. This CDR3 reads CASSLSWSWDTQYF. CDR3 DNA sequence: TGTGCCAGCAGTTTATCTTGGTCTTGGGATACGCAGTATTTT. The genes are TRBV27 and TRBJ2-3; unclear D gene. Germline assignment: CDR1 MNHEY and CDR2 SMNVEV (reference sequence). The CDR3 has 14 amino acids. V dropped 0 bases and J dropped 6 bases, with 10 bases sitting between them.

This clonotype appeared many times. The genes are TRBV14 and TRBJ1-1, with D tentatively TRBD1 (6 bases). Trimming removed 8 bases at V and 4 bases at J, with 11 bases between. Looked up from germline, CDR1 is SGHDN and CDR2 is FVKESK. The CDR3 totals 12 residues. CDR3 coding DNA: TGTGCCAGCGGGGGGGCCGGCACTGAAGCTTTCTTT. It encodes CASGGAGTEAFF.

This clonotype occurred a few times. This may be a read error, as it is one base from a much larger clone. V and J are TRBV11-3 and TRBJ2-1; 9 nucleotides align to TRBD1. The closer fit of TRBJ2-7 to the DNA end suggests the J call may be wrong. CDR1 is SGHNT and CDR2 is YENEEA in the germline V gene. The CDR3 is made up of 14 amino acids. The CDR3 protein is CASSLGQGNNEQYF. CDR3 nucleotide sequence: TGTGCCAGCAGCTTGGGACAGGGTAACAATGAGCAGTACTTC.

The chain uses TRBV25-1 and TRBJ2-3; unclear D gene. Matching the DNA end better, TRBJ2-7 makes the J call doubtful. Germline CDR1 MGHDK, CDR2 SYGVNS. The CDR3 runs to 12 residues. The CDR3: CASSEGVGEQYF. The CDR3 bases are TGTGCCAGCAGTGAAGGAGTGGGGGAGCAGTACTTC.

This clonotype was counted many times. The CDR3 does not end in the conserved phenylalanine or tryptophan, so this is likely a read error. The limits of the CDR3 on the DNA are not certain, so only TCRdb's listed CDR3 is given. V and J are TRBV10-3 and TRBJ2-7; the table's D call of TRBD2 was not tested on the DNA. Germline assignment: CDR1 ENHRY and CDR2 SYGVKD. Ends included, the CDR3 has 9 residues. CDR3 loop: CAISEWGLA.

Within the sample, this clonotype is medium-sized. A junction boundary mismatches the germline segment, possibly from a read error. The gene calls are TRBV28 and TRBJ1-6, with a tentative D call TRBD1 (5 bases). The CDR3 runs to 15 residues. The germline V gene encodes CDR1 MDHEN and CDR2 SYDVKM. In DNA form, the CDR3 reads TGTGCCAGCAGTACGGGGCCCTCCTATAATTCACCCCTCCACTTC. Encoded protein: CASSTGPSYNSPLHF.

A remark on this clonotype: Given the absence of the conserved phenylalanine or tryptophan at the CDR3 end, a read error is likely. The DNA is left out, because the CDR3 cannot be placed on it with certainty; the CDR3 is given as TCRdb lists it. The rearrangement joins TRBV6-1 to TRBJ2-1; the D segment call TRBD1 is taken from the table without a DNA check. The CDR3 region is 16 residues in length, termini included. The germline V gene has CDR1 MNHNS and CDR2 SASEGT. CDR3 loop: CASSPPTGGEGYTFGS.

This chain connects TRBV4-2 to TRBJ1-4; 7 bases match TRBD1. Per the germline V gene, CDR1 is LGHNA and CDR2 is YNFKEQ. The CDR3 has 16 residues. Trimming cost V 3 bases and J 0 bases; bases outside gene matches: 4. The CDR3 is CASSQGGTATNEKLFF. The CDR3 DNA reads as TGTGCCAGCAGCCAGGGGGGGACAGCAACTAATGAAAAACTGTTTTTT.

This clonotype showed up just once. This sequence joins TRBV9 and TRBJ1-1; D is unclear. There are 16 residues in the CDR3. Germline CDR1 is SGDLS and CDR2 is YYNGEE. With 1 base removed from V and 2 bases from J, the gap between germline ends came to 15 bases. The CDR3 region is CASSVFGPGPNTEAFF. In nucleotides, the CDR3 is TGTGCCAGCAGCGTATTTGGCCCCGGGCCCAACACTGAAGCTTTCTTT.

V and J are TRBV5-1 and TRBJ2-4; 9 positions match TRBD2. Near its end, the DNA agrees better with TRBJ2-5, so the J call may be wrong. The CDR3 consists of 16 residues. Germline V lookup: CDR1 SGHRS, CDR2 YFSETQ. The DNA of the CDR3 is TGCGCCAGCAGCTTCGGTAGTAGCGGGGGCGAAGAGACCCAGTACTTC. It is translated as CASSFGSSGGEETQYF.

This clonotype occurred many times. The CDR3 loop reads CASRGAGDTQYF. The CDR3 region has the DNA TGTGCCAGCCGGGGGGCCGGGGATACGCAGTATTTT. The chain carries TRBV6-1 and TRBJ2-3; tentative D call: TRBD2 (7 bases). CDR1 MNHNS and CDR2 SASEGT come from the germline V gene. The ends were cut back, 8 bases at V and 6 bases at J, with 12 bases in the middle. The CDR3 consists of 12 residues.

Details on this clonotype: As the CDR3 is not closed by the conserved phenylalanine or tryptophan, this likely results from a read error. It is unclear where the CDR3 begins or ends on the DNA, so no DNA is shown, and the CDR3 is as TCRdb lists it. CDR3 residues: CTLPGQDLTMATPSVR. The chain employs TRBV24-1 and TRBJ2-3; the table's D call of TRBD1 was not tested on the DNA. CDR1 and CDR2 (germline): KGHDR, SFDVKD. The CDR3 is 16 amino acids long, termini counted.

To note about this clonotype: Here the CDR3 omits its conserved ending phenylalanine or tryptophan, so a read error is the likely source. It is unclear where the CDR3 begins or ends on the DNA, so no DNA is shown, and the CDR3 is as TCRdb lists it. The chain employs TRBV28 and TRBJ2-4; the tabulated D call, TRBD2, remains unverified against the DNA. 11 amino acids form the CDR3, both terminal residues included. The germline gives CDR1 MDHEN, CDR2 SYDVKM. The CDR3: CATQVDYEEYC.

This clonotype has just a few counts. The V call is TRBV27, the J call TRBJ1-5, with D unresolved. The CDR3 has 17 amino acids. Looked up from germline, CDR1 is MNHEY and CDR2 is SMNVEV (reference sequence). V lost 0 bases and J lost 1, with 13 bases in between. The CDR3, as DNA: TGTGCCAGCAGTTTATCAGCGCACCTTCGGAGCAATCAGCCCCAGCATTTT. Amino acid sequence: CASSLSAHLRSNQPQHF.

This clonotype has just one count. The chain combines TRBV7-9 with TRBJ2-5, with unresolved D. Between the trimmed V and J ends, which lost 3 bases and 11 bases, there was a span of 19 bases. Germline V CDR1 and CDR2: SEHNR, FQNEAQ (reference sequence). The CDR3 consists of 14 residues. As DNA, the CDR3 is TGTGCCAGCAGCTTGTGGGTAGGCTCAGATACGCAGTACTTC. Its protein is CASSLWVGSDTQYF.

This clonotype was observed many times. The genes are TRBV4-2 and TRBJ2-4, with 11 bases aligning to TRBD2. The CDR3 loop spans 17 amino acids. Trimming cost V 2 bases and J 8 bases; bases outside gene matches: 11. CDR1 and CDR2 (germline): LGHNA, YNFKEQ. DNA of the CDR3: TGTGCCAGCAGCCAACCCGGGATAGCGGGGGGGCAGGACATTCAGTACTTC. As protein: CASSQPGIAGGQDIQYF.

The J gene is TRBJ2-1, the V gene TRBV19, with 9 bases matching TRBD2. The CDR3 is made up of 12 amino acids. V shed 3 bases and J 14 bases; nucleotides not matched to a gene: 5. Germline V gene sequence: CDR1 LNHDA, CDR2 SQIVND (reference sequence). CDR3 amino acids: CASSMAGGGKFF. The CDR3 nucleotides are TGTGCCAGTAGTATGGCGGGGGGGGGCAAGTTCTTC.

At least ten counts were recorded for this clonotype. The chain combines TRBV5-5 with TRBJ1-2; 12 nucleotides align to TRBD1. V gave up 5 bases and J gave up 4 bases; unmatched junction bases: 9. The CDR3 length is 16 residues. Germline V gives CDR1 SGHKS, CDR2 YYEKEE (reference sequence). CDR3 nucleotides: TGTGCCAGCAGTCAGGCCGGGACAGGGGGCGTCTATGGCTACACCTTC. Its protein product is CASSQAGTGGVYGYTF.

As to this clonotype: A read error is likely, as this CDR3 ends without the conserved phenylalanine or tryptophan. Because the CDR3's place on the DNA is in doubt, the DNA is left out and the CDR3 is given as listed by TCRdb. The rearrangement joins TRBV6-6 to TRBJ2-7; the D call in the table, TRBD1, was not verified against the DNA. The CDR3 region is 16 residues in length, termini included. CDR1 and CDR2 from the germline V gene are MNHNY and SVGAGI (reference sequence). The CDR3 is CASTATGGGHEQYFGS.

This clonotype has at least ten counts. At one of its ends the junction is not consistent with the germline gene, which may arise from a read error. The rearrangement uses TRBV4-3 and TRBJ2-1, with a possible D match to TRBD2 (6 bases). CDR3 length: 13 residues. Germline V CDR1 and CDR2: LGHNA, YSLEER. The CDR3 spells CASSQGTSSPLHF. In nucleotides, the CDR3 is TGCGCCAGCAGCCAGGGGACTTCTTCACCCCTCCACTTC.